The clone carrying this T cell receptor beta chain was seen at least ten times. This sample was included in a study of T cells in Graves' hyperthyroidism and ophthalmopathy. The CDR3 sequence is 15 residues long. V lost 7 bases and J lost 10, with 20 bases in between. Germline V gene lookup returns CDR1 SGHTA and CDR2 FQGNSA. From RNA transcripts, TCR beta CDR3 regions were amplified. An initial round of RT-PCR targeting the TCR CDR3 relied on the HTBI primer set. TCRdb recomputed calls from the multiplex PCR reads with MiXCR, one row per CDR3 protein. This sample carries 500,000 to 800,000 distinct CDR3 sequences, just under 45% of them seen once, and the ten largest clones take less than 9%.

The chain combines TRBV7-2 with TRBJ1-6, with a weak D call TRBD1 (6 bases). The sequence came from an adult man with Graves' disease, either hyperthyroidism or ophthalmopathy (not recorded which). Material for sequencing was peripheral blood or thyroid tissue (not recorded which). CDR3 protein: CASTIILGGLSPLHF. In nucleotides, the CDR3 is TGTGCCAGCACCATAATCCTCGGGGGCCTCTCACCCCTCCACTTT.